This entry lists 3 T cell receptor beta chains sequenced from one sample in a study of STAT5B mutations in CD4+ large granular lymphocyte leukemia (dated by TCRdb to between 2021 and 2023). Library method: the immunoSEQ multiplex PCR assay. Imported from immuneACCESS, the table was reduced by TCRdb to in-frame sequences with V and J called. These copies leave out some clones; in studies compared against another copy, an unresolved V gene accounts for under half, and the cause of the remainder is not known. The sample table records more than 30,000 clones; 76% of these occur just once. In total, the top ten clones hold about 2.1% of the sample. Material: CD4+ T cells from blood buffy coats. These receptors were collected from a human donor in good health.

This clone was recorded a few times. This specimen includes other DNA sequences encoding the same CDR3. The CDR3 DNA is TGTGCCAGCAGCGCCAACAGGGATCGGGGCTACACCTTC. Its translation is CASSANRDRGYTF. This chain links TRBV9 with TRBJ1-2; D perhaps matches TRBD1 (6 bases). Germline V gene data show CDR1 as SGDLS and CDR2 as YYNGEE. Between the trimmed V and J ends, which lost 3 bases and 8 bases, there was a span of 14 bases. The CDR3 has 13 residues.

This clone was counted a few times. The chain recombines TRBV18 with TRBJ2-5; tentatively, D is TRBD1 (7 bases). The CDR3 is 13 amino acids. Germline V CDR1 and CDR2: KGHSH, LQKENI. Trimming cost V 3 bases and J 4 bases, with 9 bases left between them. CDR3 in amino acids: CASSPQGGETQYF. The CDR3 nucleotides read TGTGCCAGCTCACCCCAGGGGGGAGAGACCCAGTACTTC.

The chain's CDR3 is CASSEGKGPDTQYF. The CDR3 region has the DNA TGTGCCAGCAGTGAAGGGAAGGGCCCCGATACGCAGTATTTT. The chain uses TRBV2 and TRBJ2-3, with D unclear. Trimming cost V 1 base and J 6 bases, with 11 bases left between them. Germline V gene sequence: CDR1 SNHLY, CDR2 FYNNEI. This CDR3 has 14 amino acids.